Shown below are 10 T cell receptor beta chains from a single sample sequenced in a study of CD8 T cells in ankylosing spondylitis. TCRdb re-analysed the 5' RACE reads in MiXCR, keeping a single row per CDR3 protein. Found here are around 140,000 distinct CDR3 sequences, around 10% of them singletons; the top ten hold around 4.1%. The sample was blood, either unsorted or a sorted T cell fraction (not recorded which). All receptors derive from a female donor with ankylosing spondylitis or in good health (not recorded which).

This clonotype was picked up a small number of times. The gene calls are TRBV12-3 or TRBV12-4 and TRBJ2-7; 11 bases align to TRBD1. This CDR3 spans 13 amino acids. J lost 13 bases, V lost 1 base, and 6 bases had no gene match. DNA of the CDR3: TGTGCCAGCAGTTTAGGGACAGGGGGCGAAAGATACTTC. Translated, it gives CASSLGTGGERYF.

CDR3 nucleotide sequence: TGTGCCAGCACTCGACAGGGGGCCGATACGCAGTATTTT. Its protein product is CASTRQGADTQYF. The rearrangement uses TRBV6-1 and TRBJ2-3; 10 bases map to TRBD1. This CDR3 has 13 amino acids. Germline CDR1 and CDR2: MNHNS and SASEGT. The junction had 4 bases not matched to a gene; V was cut back by 7 bases and J by 6 bases.

This clonotype was recorded once. Possible read error: a much larger clone is one base away. The rearrangement joins TRBV7-9 to TRBJ2-7; no reliable D call. CDR3 length: 13 amino acids. The germline V gene encodes CDR1 SEHNR and CDR2 FQNEAQ (reference sequence). CDR3 amino acids: CASSLMAGYGQYF. For the CDR3, the DNA is TGTGCCAGCAGCTTAATGGCAGGCTACGGGCAGTACTTC.

This clonotype was found once. One end of the junction varies from germline; a read error may be responsible. V and J are TRBV10-3 and TRBJ2-7, with 9 bases that match TRBD1. Per germline, CDR1 ENHRY and CDR2 SYGVKD. The CDR3 length is 17 residues. This CDR3 is CPISETGPGQGFYEQYF. CDR3 coding DNA: TGTCCCATCAGTGAGACTGGGCCGGGACAGGGATTCTACGAGCAGTACTTC.

This clonotype was counted at least ten times. V and J are TRBV20-1 and TRBJ1-5; 9 bases match TRBD1. Trimming removed 1 base from V and 5 bases from J; junction bases left unmatched: 3. The CDR3 runs to 14 residues. Germline CDR1 and CDR2: DFQATT and SNEGSKA (reference sequence). The CDR3, as DNA: TGCAGTGCTAGAGCGGGACAGGGCTATCAGCCCCAGCATTTT. Translating gives CSARAGQGYQPQHF.

This clonotype was picked up many times. The chain is built from TRBV29-1 and TRBJ2-3; 10 nucleotides align to TRBD1. The V gene's germline CDR1 is SQVTM and CDR2 ANQGSEA. This CDR3 contains 17 residues. Losses at the gene ends were 6 bases for V and 2 bases for J; bases not matched to a gene: 14. Here the CDR3 DNA reads TGCAGCGTCGACCCAGCACCGGGACAGGGGCTCACAGATACGCAGTATTTT. It translates to CSVDPAPGQGLTDTQYF.

In its sample, this clonotype was seen many times. J is TRBJ2-3 and V is TRBV20-1, with D unclear. Trimming took off 6 bases at V and 0 bases at J, with 1 base between the two ends. Germline V gives CDR1 DFQATT, CDR2 SNEGSKA (reference sequence). The length of the CDR3 is 10 residues. In nucleotides, the CDR3 is TGCAGTGCAAGCACAGATACGCAGTATTTT. Protein product: CSASTDTQYF.

Concerning this clonotype itself: A much more abundant neighbour one base away suggests this may be a read error. The chain is built from TRBV18 and TRBJ2-7; D is undetermined. This CDR3 contains 14 residues. V was clipped by 4 bases and J by 0 bases, with 10 bases between them. The germline V gene encodes CDR1 KGHSH and CDR2 LQKENI. The CDR3 DNA sequence: TGTGCCAGCTCACACGACAATTCCTCCTACGAGCAGTACTTC. Translating it yields CASSHDNSSYEQYF.

This clonotype appeared many times. The J gene is TRBJ2-1, the V gene TRBV21-1. TRBV21-1 is tagged as a pseudogene. The CDR3 runs 11 residues. The CDR3 nucleotides are TGTGCCAGCAGCAAAGCCAATGAGCAGTTCTTC. This translates into CASSKANEQFF.

The genes are TRBV25-1 and TRBJ1-1; D possibly corresponds to TRBD1 (6 bases). V lost 2 bases and J 5 bases, leaving 18 bases between the germline ends. The CDR3 is 16 residues long. CDR1 and CDR2 (germline): MGHDK, SYGVNS. CDR3 DNA sequence: TGTGCCAGCAGTGAACCTTCCGGACGGGGGCAGACTGAAGCTTTCTTT. The encoded protein is CASSEPSGRGQTEAFF.